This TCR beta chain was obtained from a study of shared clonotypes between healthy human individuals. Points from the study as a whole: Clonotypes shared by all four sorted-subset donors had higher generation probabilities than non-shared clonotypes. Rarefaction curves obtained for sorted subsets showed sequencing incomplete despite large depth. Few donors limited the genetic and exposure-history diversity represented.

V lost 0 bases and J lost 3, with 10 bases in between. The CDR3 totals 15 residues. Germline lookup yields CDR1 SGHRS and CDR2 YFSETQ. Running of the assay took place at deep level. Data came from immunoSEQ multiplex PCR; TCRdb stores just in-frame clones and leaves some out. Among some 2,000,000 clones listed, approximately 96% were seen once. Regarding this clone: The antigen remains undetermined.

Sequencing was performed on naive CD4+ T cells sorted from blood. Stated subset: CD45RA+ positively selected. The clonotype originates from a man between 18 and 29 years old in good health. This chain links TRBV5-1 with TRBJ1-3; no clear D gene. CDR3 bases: TGCGCCAGCAGCTTGGTACCGGAGAGTGGAAACACCATATATTTT. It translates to CASSLVPESGNTIYF. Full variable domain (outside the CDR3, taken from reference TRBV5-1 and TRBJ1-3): KAGVTQTPRYLIKTRGQQVTLSCSPISGHRSVSWYQQTPGQGLQFLFEYFSETQRNKGNFPGRFSGRQFSNSRSEMNVSTLELGDSALYLCASSLVPESGNTIYFGEGSWLTVV.